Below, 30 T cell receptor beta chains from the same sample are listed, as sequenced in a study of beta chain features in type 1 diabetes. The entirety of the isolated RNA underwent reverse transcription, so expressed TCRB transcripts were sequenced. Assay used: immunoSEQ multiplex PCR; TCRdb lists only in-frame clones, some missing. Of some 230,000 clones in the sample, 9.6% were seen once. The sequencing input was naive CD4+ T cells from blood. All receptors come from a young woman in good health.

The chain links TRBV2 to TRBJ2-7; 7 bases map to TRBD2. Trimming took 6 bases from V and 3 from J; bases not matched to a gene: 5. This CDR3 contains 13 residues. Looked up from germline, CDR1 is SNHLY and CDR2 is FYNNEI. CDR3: CASSPAGSYEQYF. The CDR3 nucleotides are TGTGCCAGCAGCCCAGCGGGGAGCTACGAGCAGTACTTC.

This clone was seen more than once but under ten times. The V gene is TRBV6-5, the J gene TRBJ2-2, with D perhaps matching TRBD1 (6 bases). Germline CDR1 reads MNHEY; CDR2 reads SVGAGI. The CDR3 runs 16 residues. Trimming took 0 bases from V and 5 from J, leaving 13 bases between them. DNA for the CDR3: TGTGCCAGCAGTTACTCGAGGCACAGGGATACCGGGGAGCTGTTTTTT. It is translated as CASSYSRHRDTGELFF.

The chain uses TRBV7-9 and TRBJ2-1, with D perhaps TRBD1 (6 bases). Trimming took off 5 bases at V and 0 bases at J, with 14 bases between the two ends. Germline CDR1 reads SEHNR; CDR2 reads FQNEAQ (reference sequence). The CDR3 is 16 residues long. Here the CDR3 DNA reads TGTGCCAGCAGCGCGGCAGGGGTCCCCTCCTACAATGAGCAGTTCTTC. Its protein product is CASSAAGVPSYNEQFF.

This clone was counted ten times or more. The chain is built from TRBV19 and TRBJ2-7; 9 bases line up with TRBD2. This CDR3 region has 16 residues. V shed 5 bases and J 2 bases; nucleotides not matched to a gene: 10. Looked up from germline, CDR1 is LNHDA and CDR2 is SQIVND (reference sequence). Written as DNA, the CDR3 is TGTGCCAGTAGTTTCGGTAGCGGGAGCCATACCTACGAGCAGTACTTC. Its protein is CASSFGSGSHTYEQYF.

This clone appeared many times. The CDR3 nucleotides read TGCGCCAGCAGTCAACCGAAGGGGCAGGAGAACACTGAAGCTTTCTTT. Translating gives CASSQPKGQENTEAFF. The chain links TRBV23-1 to TRBJ1-1; D may be TRBD1 (5 bases). Being an ORF, TRBV23-1 has a function that is uncertain. There are 16 residues in the CDR3. Trimming took 2 bases from V and 1 from J, leaving 14 bases between them.

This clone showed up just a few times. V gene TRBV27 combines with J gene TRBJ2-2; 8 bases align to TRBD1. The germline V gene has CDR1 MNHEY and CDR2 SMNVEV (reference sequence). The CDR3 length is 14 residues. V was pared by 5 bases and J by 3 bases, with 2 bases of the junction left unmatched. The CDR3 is CASSRTGYTGELFF. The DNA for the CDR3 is TGTGCCAGCAGTCGGACAGGGTACACCGGGGAGCTGTTTTTT.

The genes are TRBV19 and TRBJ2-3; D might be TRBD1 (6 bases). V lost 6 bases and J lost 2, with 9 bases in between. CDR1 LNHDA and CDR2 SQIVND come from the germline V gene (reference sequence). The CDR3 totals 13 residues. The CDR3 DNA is TGTGCCAGTAGGGACAGAGCCACAGATACGCAGTATTTT. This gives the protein CASRDRATDTQYF.

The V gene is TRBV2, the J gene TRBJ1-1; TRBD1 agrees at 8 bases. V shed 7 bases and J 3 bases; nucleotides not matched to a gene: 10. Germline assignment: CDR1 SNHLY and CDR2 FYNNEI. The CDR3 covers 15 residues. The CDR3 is CASTRQGPFDTEAFF. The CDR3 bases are TGTGCCAGCACTCGACAGGGGCCCTTCGACACTGAAGCTTTCTTT.

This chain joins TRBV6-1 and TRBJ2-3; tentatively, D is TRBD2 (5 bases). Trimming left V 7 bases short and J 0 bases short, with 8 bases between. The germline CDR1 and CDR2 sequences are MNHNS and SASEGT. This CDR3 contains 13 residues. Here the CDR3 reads CASKRASTDTQYF. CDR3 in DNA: TGTGCCAGCAAGAGGGCGAGCACAGATACGCAGTATTTT.

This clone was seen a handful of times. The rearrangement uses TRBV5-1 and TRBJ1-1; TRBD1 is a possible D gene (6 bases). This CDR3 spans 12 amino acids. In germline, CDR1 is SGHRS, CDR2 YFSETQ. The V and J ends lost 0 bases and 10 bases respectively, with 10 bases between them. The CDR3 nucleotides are TGCGCCAGCAGCTTGGAAACAGGGCGAGCTTTCTTT. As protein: CASSLETGRAFF.

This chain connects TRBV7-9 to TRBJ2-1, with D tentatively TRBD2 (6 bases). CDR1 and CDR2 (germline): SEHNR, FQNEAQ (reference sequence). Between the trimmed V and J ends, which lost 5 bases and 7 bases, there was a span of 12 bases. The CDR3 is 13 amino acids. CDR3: CASSRDWVNEQFF. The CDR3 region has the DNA TGTGCCAGCAGCCGGGACTGGGTGAATGAGCAGTTCTTC.

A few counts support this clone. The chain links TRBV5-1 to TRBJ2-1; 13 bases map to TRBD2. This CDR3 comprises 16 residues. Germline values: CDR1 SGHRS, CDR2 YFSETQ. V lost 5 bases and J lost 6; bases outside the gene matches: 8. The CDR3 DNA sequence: TGCGCCAGCAGTTCTCAAGGACTAGCGGGGGCCAATGAGCAGTTCTTC. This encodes CASSSQGLAGANEQFF.

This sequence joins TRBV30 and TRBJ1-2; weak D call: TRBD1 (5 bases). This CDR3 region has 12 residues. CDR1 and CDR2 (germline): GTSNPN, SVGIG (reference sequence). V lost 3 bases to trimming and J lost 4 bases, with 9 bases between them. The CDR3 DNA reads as TGTGCCTGGAGCAGGACACCCTATGGCTACACCTTC. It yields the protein CAWSRTPYGYTF.

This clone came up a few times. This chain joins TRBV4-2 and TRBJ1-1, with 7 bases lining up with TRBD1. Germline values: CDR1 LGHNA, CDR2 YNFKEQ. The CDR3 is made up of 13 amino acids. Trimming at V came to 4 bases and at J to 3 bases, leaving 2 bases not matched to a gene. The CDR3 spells CASSLDRDTEAFF. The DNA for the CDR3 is TGTGCCAGCAGCCTCGACAGGGACACTGAAGCTTTCTTT.

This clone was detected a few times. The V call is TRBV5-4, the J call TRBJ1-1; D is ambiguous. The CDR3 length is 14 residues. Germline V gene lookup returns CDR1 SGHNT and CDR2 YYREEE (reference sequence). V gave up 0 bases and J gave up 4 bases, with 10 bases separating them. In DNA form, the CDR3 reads TGTGCCAGCAGCTTGGGGCGGTCGTCCACTGAAGCTTTCTTT. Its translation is CASSLGRSSTEAFF. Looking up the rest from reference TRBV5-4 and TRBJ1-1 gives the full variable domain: ETGVTQSPTHLIKTRGQQVTLRCSSQSGHNTVSWYQQALGQGPQFIFQYYREEENGRGNFPPRFSGLQFPNYSSELNVNALELDDSALYLCASSLGRSSTEAFFGQGTRLTVV.

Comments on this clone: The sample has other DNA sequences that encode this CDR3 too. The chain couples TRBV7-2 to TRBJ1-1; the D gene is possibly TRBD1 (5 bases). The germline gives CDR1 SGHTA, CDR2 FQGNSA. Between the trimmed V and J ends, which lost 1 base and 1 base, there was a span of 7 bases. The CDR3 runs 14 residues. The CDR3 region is CASSLVGGNTEAFF. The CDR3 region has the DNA TGTGCCAGCAGCTTAGTCGGGGGGAACACTGAAGCTTTCTTT.

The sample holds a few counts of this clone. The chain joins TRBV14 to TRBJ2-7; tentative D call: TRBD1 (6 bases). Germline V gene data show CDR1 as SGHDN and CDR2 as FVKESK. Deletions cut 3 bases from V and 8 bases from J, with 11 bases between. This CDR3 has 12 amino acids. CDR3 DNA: TGTGCCAGCAGCCATAACAGGGCCCAGCAGTACTTC. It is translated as CASSHNRAQQYF.

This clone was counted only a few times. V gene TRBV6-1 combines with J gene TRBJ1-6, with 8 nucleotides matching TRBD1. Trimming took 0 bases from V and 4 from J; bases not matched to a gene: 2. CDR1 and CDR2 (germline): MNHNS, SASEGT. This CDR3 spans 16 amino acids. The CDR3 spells CASSEAWTGYNSPLHF. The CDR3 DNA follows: TGTGCCAGCAGTGAAGCCTGGACAGGGTATAATTCACCCCTCCACTTT.

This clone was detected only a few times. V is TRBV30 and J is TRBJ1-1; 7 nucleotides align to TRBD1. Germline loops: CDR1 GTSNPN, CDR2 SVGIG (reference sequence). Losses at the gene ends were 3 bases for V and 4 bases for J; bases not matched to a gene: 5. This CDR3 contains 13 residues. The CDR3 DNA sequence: TGTGCCTGGAGGAGGGGGCTGGGCACTGAAGCTTTCTTT. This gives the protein CAWRRGLGTEAFF.

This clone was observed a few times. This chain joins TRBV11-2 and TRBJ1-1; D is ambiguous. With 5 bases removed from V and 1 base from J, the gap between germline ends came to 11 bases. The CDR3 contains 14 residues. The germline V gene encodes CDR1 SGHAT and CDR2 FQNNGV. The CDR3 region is CASSRLRGNTEAFF. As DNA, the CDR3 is TGTGCCAGCAGCCGCTTACGGGGGAACACTGAAGCTTTCTTT.

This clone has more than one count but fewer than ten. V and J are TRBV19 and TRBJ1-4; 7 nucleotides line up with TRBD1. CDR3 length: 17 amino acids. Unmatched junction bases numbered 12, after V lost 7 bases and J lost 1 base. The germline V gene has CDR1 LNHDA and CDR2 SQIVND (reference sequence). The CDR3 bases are TGTGCCAGTAAGGGGATACCGGGACAGCTAACTAATGAAAAACTGTTTTTT. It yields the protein CASKGIPGQLTNEKLFF. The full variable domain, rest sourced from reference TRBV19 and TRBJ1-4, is DGGITQSPKYLFRKEGQNVTLSCEQNLNHDAMYWYRQDPGQGLRLIYYSQIVNDFQKGDIAEGYSVSREKKESFPLTVTSAQKNPTAFYLCASKGIPGQLTNEKLFFGSGTQLSVL.

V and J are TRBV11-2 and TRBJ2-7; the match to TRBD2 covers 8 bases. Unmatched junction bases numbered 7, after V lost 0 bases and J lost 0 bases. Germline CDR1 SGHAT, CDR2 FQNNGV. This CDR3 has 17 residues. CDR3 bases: TGTGCCAGCAGCTTAGATGTCCAGCGGGGGCACTCCTACGAGCAGTACTTC. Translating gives CASSLDVQRGHSYEQYF.

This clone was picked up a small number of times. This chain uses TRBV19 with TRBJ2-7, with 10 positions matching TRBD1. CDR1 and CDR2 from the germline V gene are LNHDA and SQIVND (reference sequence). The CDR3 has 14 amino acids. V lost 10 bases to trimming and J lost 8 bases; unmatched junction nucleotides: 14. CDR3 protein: CATSSTGTGVQQYF. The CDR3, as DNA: TGTGCCACCTCATCGACTGGGACAGGGGTACAGCAGTACTTC. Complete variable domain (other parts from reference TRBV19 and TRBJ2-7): DGGITQSPKYLFRKEGQNVTLSCEQNLNHDAMYWYRQDPGQGLRLIYYSQIVNDFQKGDIAEGYSVSREKKESFPLTVTSAQKNPTAFYLCATSSTGTGVQQYFGPGTRLTVT.

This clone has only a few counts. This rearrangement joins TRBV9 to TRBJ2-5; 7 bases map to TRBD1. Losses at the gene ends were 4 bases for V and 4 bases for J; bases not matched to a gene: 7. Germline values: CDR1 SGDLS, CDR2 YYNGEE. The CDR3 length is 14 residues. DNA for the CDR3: TGTGCCAGCAGCCCAGGGGGTTGGGGAGAGACCCAGTACTTC. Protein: CASSPGGWGETQYF. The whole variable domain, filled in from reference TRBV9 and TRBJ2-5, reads DSGVTQTPKHLITATGQRVTLRCSPRSGDLSVYWYQQSLDQGLQFLIQYYNGEERAKGNILERFSAQQFPDLHSELNLSSLELGDSALYFCASSPGGWGETQYFGPGTRLLVL.

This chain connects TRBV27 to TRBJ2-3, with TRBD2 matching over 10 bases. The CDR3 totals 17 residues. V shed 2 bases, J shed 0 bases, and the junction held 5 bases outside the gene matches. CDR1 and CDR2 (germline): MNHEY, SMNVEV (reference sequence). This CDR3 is CASSLSGLAVSTDTQYF. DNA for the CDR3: TGTGCCAGCAGTTTAAGTGGACTAGCGGTTAGCACAGATACGCAGTATTTT.

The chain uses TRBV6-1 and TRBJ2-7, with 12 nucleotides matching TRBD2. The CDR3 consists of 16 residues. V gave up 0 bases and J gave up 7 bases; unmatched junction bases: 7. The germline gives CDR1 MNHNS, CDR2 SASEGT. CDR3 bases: TGTGCCAGCAGTGAAGCGAGACTAGCGGGAGCTCGGGAGCAGTACTTC. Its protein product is CASSEARLAGAREQYF.

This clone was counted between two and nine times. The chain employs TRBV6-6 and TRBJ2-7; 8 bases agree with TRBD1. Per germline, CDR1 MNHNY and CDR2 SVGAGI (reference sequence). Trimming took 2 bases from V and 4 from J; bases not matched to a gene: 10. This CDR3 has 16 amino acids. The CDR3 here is CASSYATGVNAYEQYF. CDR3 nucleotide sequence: TGTGCCAGCAGTTACGCGACAGGGGTTAACGCTTACGAGCAGTACTTC.

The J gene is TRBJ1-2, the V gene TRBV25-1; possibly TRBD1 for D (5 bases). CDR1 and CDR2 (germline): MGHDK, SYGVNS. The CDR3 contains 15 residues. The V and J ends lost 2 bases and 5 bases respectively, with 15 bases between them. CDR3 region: CASSEESSGRYGYTF. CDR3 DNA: TGTGCCAGCAGTGAAGAGTCGTCAGGGAGGTATGGCTACACCTTC.

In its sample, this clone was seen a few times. CDR3 residues: CASSTSGSTPEQFF. The DNA of the CDR3 is TGTGCCAGCAGTACTAGCGGGAGTACTCCTGAGCAGTTCTTC. The V call is TRBV28, the J call TRBJ2-1, with TRBD2 identical over 11 bases. J was trimmed by 9 bases and V by 5 bases; bases with no gene match: 6. Germline values: CDR1 MDHEN, CDR2 SYDVKM. This CDR3 is built from 14 residues.

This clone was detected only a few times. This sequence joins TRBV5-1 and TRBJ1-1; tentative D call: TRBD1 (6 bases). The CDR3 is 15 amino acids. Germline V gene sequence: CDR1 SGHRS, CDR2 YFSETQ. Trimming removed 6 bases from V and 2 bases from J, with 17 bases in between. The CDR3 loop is CASNQIQGLNTEAFF. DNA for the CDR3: TGCGCCAGCAACCAGATACAGGGTTTAAACACTGAAGCTTTCTTT. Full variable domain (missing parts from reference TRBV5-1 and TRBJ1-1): KAGVTQTPRYLIKTRGQQVTLSCSPISGHRSVSWYQQTPGQGLQFLFEYFSETQRNKGNFPGRFSGRQFSNSRSEMNVSTLELGDSALYLCASNQIQGLNTEAFFGQGTRLTVV.